This passage covers 8 T cell receptor beta chains from one sample sequenced in a study of tumor and adjacent non-tumor tissue in lung cancer. The library came from three nested PCR rounds adapted from ARM-PCR protocols. TCRdb passed the multiplex PCR reads through MiXCR, listing each CDR3 protein once. The table has approximately 86,000 distinct CDR3 sequences, over 60% seen once. The template was RNA from unsorted bulk tissue. Sequenced material: lung tumor tissue. The receptors shown here come from a woman between 40 and 50 years old with non-small cell lung cancer.

Comments on this clonotype: Since a much larger clone is just one base distant, this may be a read error. The chain employs TRBV20-1 and TRBJ2-4; 7 bases are a match to TRBD2. Per the germline V gene, CDR1 is DFQATT and CDR2 is SNEGSKA (reference sequence). This CDR3 is 15 amino acids long. CDR3 residues: CSSIKRGSAENIQYF. CDR3 nucleotide sequence: TGCAGTTCCATAAAGCGGGGCTCAGCCGAAAACATTCAGTACTTC.

About this clonotype: An end of the junction differs from the germline gene, which may be a read error. The chain is built from TRBV5-1 and TRBJ2-7; 8 bases align to TRBD1. This CDR3 region has 14 residues. Germline V gene sequence: CDR1 SGHRS, CDR2 YFSETQ. The CDR3 nucleotides are TGCACCAGCAGCTTGGACAGGGAGGTCTACGAGCAGTACTTC. Translating it yields CTSSLDREVYEQYF. Full variable domain (remainder filled in from reference TRBV5-1 and TRBJ2-7): KAGVTQTPRYLIKTRGQQVTLSCSPISGHRSVSWYQQTPGQGLQFLFEYFSETQRNKGNFPGRFSGRQFSNSRSEMNVSTLELGDSALYLCTSSLDREVYEQYFGPGTRLTVT.

With regard to this clonotype: In this CDR3 the conserved last residue, phenylalanine or tryptophan, is missing, so a read error is likely. The CDR3, as DNA: TGTGCCAGTAGCCAACCCCAGGGCACCTACAATGAGCAGTTCCTC. Translating it yields CASSQPQGTYNEQFL. The genes are TRBV4-2 and TRBJ2-1; possibly TRBD1 for D (5 bases). The CDR3 has 15 amino acids. CDR1 and CDR2 (germline): LGHNA, YNFKEQ.

With respect to this clonotype: No conserved phenylalanine or tryptophan ends this CDR3, so it is likely a read error. It is unclear where the CDR3 begins or ends on the DNA, so no DNA is shown, and the CDR3 is as TCRdb lists it. V usage is TRBV6-5 and J usage is TRBJ1-2; the DNA was not compared with TRBD1, the D call given in the table. The length of the CDR3 is 13 amino acids, counting both ends. CDR1 and CDR2 (germline): MNHEY, SVGAGI. CDR3 sequence reads: CASSPGADYGYTL.

This clonotype was recorded at least ten times. V usage is TRBV29-1 and J usage is TRBJ2-1, with 7 bases fitting TRBD2. The germline V gene has CDR1 SQVTM and CDR2 ANQGSEA. The CDR3 covers 15 residues. V was pared by 6 bases and J by 0 bases, with 8 bases of the junction left unmatched. CDR3 sequence (DNA): TGCAGCGTAGGGGAGGGACCGACCTCCTACAATGAGCAGTTCTTC. The encoded protein is CSVGEGPTSYNEQFF.

As to this clonotype: With a much larger clone just one base away, this may be a read error. The chain links TRBV11-2 to TRBJ2-3; 7 bases agree with TRBD1. With the DNA end fitting TRBJ1-5 better, the J assignment may be wrong. The CDR3 contains 15 residues. CDR1 SGHAT and CDR2 FQNNGV come from the germline V gene. The CDR3 spells CASNLGTNGTDTQHF. The DNA of the CDR3 is TGTGCCAGCAACTTAGGGACTAACGGGACAGATACGCAGCATTTT.

The genes are TRBV4-1 and TRBJ1-2, with a weak D call TRBD1 (6 bases). CDR3 length: 14 amino acids. The germline gives CDR1 MGHRA, CDR2 YSYEKL. The germline V and J ends were trimmed by 3 bases and 9 bases, with 17 bases remaining between them. CDR3 loop: CASSQARGLGSYTF. CDR3 DNA sequence: TGCGCCAGCAGCCAGGCCAGGGGATTAGGTAGCTACACCTTC.

Turning to this clonotype: A much larger clone is a single base away; this may be a read error. The chain links TRBV10-1 to TRBJ2-2, with a weak D call TRBD2 (6 bases). The germline gives CDR1 WNHNN, CDR2 SYGVQD (reference sequence). CDR3 size: 14 residues. Trimming pared 4 bases from V and 7 bases from J, leaving 13 bases between. DNA for the CDR3: TGCGCCAGCAGTGGGAGGGTGGAAATCGGGGAGCTGTTTTTT. Translation gives CASSGRVEIGELFF.